This TCR beta chain was obtained from a study of blood T cell repertoires in COVID-19. Turning to the study itself: The United States, Italy and Spain supplied acute and convalescent COVID-19 samples. Nucleic acid was either cDNA or gDNA, and it came from T cells, B-cell-depleted T cells, or PBMCs.

This CDR3 is 15 amino acids long. The germline CDR1 and CDR2 sequences are MNHNS and SASEGT. The ends lost 5 bases at V and 5 bases at J; junction bases unmatched: 10. Source study methods: Amplified reference gene primers provided the basis for estimating nucleated cell counts. Method: immunoSEQ multiplex PCR; TCRdb's copy keeps in-frame clones and lacks some. That table is the source of V, J and clone size, and D and trimming were worked out from the DNA. The sample contains 120,000 to 150,000 clones, roughly 76% of which appear only once. This receptor was taken from a human donor with acute or convalescent COVID-19. The donor label of this sample is uncertain. The sample consisted of peripheral blood. The chain couples TRBV6-1 to TRBJ2-7; 9 bases match TRBD1. CDR3 sequence (DNA): TGTGCCAGCAGTTTGCCGGACAGGGGCTCGAACGAGCAGTACTTC. Translating gives CASSLPDRGSNEQYF.